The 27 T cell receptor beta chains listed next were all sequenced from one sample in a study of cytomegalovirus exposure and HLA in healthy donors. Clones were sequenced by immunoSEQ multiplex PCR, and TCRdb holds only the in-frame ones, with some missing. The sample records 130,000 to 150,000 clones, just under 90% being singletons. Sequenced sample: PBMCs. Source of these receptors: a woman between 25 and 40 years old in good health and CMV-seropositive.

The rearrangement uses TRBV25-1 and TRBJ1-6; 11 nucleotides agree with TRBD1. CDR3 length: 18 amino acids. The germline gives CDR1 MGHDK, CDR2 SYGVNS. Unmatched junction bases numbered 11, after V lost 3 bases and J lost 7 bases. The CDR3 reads CASSEVAGQGEGNSPLHF. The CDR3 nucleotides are TGTGCCAGCAGTGAGGTGGCGGGACAGGGGGAAGGGAATTCACCCCTCCACTTT.

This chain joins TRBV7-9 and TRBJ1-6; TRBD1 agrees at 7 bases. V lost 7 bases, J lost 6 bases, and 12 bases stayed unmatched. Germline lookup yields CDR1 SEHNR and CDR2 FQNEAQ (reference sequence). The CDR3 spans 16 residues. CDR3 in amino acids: CASTRQGTASNSPLHF. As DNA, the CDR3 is TGTGCCAGCACTCGACAAGGGACAGCATCTAATTCACCCCTCCACTTT.

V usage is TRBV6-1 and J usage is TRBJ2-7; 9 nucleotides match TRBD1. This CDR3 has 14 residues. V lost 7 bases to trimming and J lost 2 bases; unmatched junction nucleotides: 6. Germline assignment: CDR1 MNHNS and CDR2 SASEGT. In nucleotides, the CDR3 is TGTGCCAGCACCGCCAGACAGGGGGCCTACGAGCAGTACTTC. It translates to CASTARQGAYEQYF.

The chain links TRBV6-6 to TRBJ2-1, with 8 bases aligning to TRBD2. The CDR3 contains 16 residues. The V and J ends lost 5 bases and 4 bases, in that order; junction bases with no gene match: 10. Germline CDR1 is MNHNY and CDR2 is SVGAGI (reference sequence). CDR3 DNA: TGTGCCAGCAGTCAGAACAGCGGGAGTGGTTACAATGAGCAGTTCTTC. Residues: CASSQNSGSGYNEQFF.

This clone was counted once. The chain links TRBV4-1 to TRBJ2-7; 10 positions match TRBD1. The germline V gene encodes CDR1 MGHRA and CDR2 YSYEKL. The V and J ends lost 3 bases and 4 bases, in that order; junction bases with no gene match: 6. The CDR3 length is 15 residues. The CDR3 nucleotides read TGCGCCAGCAGCCACCCGGGACAGGGGTTTTACGAGCAGTACTTC. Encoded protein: CASSHPGQGFYEQYF.

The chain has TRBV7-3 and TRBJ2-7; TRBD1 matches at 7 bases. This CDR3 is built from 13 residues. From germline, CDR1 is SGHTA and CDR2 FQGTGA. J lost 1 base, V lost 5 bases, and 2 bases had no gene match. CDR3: CASSPTGSYEQYF. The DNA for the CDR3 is TGTGCCAGCAGCCCGACAGGGTCCTACGAGCAGTACTTC.

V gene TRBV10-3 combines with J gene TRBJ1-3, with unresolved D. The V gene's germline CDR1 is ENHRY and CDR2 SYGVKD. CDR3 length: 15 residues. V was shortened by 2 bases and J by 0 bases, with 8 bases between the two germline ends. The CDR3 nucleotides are TGTGCCATCAGTGAGACGAGGGACTCTGGAAACACCATATATTTT. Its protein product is CAISETRDSGNTIYF.

The CDR3 is CASSNSGGETEAFF. As DNA, the CDR3 is TGTGCCAGTAGTAATTCAGGGGGCGAAACTGAAGCTTTCTTT. This chain uses TRBV19 with TRBJ1-1; 8 positions match TRBD1. The CDR3 runs 14 residues. Trimming removed 4 bases from V and 5 bases from J; junction bases left unmatched: 6. Germline V gene sequence: CDR1 LNHDA, CDR2 SQIVND (reference sequence).

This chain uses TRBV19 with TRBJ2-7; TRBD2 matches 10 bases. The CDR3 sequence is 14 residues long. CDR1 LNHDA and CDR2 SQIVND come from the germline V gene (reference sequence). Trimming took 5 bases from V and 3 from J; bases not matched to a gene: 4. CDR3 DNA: TGTGCCAGTAGTGCTAGCGGGGGTAACTACGAGCAGTACTTC. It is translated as CASSASGGNYEQYF.

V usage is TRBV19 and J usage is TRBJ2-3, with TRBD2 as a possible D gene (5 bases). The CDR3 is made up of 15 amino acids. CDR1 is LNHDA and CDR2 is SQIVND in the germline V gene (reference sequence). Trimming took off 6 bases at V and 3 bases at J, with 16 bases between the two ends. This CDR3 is CASRAWVGSTDTQYF. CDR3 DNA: TGTGCCAGTAGGGCCTGGGTGGGGAGTACAGATACGCAGTATTTT.

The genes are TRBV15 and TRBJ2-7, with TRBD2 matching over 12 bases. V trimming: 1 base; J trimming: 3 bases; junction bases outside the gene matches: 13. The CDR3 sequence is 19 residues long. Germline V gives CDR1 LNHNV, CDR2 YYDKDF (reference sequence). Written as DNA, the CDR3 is TGTGCCACCAGCAGAGCTCGGACTAGCGGGATCCCGGGATTCTACGAGCAGTACTTC. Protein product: CATSRARTSGIPGFYEQYF.

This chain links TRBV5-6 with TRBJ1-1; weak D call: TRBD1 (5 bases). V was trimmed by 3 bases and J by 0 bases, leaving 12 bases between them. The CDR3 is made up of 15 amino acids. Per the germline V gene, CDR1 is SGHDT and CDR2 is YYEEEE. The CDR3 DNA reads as TGTGCCAGCAGCTGGGGGGGAGTCATGAACACTGAAGCTTTCTTT. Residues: CASSWGGVMNTEAFF.

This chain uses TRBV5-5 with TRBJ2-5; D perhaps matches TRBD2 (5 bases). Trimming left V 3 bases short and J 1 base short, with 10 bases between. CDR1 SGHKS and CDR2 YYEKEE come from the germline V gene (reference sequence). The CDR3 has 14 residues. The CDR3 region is CASSSPGVQETQYF. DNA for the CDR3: TGTGCCAGCAGCTCCCCCGGGGTCCAAGAGACCCAGTACTTC.

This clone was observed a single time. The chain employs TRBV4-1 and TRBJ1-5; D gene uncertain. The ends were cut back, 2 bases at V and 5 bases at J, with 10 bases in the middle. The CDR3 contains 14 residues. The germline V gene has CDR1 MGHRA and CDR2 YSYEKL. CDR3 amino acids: CASSQTHGHQPQHF. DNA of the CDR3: TGCGCCAGCAGCCAAACGCACGGTCATCAGCCCCAGCATTTT.

DNA of the CDR3: TGCGCCAGCAGCCCGGGACTAGCGGGGGGTCCCCTACGCGAGCAGTACTTC. It specifies CASSPGLAGGPLREQYF. This sequence joins TRBV4-1 and TRBJ2-7; 15 bases line up with TRBD2. The germline gives CDR1 MGHRA, CDR2 YSYEKL. The junction had 10 bases not matched to a gene; V was cut back by 4 bases and J by 6 bases. CDR3 size: 17 residues.

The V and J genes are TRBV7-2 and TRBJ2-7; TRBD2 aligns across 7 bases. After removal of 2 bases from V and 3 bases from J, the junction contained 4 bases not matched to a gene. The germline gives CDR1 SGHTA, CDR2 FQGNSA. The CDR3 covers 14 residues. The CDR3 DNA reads TGTGCCAGCAGCTTAAGTGCGGGGGTCTACGAGCAGTACTTC. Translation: CASSLSAGVYEQYF.

The CDR3 nucleotides read TGTGCCAGCAGCCCCCACCGCGGCACAGATACGCAGTATTTT. Translated, it gives CASSPHRGTDTQYF. J is TRBJ2-3 and V is TRBV7-2; D not certain. CDR1 SGHTA and CDR2 FQGNSA come from the germline V gene. V lost 5 bases to trimming and J lost 1 base, with 10 bases between them. The CDR3 is 14 amino acids.

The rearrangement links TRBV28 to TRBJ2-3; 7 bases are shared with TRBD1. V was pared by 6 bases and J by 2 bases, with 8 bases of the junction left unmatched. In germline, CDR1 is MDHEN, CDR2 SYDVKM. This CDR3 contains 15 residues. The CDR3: CASRRQGYSTDTQYF. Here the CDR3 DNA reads TGTGCCAGCAGAAGACAGGGCTACTCCACAGATACGCAGTATTTT.

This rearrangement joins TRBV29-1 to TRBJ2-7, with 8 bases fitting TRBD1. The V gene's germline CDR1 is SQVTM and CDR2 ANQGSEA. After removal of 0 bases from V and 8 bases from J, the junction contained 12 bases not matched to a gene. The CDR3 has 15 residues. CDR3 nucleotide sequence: TGCAGCGTTGAAGATACCCAGGGGGCGCGGGATCAGCAGTACTTC. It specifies CSVEDTQGARDQQYF.

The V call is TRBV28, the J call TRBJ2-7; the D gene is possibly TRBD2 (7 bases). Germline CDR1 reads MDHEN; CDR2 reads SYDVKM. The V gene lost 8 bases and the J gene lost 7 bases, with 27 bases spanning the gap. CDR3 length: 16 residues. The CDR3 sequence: CASRRPRGRYQGEQYF. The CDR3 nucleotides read TGTGCCAGCCGCCGCCCCCGCGGGAGATATCAGGGGGAGCAGTACTTC.

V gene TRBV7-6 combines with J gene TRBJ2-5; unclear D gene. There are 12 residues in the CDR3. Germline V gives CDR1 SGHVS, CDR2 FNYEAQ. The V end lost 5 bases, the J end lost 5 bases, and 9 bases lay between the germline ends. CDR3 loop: CASSPSEETQYF. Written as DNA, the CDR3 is TGTGCCAGCAGCCCTTCGGAGGAGACCCAGTACTTC. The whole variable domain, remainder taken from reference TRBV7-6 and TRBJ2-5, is GAGVSQSPRYKVTKRGQDVALRCDPISGHVSLYWYRQALGQGPEFLTYFNYEAQQDKSGLPNDRFSAERPEGSISTLTIQRTEQRDSAMYRCASSPSEETQYFGPGTRLLVL.

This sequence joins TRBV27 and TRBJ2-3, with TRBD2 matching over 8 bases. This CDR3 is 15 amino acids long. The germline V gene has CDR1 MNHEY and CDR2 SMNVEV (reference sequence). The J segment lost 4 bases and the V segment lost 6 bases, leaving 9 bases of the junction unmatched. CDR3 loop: CASSWGGGRADTQYF. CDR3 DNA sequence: TGTGCCAGCAGCTGGGGCGGGGGGCGCGCAGATACGCAGTATTTT.

DNA for the CDR3: TGTGCCACCGCTCGGGGACAGGGTTTACCTAGCACAGATACGCAGTATTTT. Translating it yields CATARGQGLPSTDTQYF. The chain couples TRBV15 to TRBJ2-3, with TRBD1 matching 9 bases. The germline CDR1 and CDR2 sequences are LNHNV and YYDKDF (reference sequence). Germline trimming cut 8 bases from V and 0 bases from J; bases unmatched to any gene: 12. The CDR3 length is 17 residues.

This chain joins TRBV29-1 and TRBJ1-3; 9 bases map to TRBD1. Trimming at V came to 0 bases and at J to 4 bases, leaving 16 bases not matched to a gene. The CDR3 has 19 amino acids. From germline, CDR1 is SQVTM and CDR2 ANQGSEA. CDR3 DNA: TGCAGCGTTGAAGATCCCGGGACAGGGTGGCGGTGGGGGGGAAACACCATATATTTT. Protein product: CSVEDPGTGWRWGGNTIYF.

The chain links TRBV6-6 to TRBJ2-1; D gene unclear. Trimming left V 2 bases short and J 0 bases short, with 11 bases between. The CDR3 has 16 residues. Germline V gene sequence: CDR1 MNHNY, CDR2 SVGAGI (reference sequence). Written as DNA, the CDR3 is TGTGCCAGCAGTTACATGGTGATAGACTCCTACAATGAGCAGTTCTTC. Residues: CASSYMVIDSYNEQFF.

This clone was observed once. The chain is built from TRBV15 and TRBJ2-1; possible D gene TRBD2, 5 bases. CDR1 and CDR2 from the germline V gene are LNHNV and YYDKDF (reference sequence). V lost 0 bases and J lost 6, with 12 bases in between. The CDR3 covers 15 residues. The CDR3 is CATSRDLAALNEQFF. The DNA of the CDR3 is TGTGCCACCAGCAGAGATCTAGCAGCCCTCAATGAGCAGTTCTTC. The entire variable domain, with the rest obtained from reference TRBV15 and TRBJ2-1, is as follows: DAMVIQNPRYQVTQFGKPVTLSCSQTLNHNVMYWYQQKSSQAPKLLFHYYDKDFNNEADTPDNFQSRRPNTSFCFLDIRSPGLGDTAMYLCATSRDLAALNEQFFGPGTRLTVL.

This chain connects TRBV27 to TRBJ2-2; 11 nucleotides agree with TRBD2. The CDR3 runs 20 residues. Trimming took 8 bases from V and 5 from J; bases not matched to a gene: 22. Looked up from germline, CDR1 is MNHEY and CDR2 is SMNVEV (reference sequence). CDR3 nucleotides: TGTGCCAGCTCATTGGGGTGGGGGACTAGCGGAAGTCGGGGAACCGGGGAGCTGTTTTTT. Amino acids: CASSLGWGTSGSRGTGELFF.